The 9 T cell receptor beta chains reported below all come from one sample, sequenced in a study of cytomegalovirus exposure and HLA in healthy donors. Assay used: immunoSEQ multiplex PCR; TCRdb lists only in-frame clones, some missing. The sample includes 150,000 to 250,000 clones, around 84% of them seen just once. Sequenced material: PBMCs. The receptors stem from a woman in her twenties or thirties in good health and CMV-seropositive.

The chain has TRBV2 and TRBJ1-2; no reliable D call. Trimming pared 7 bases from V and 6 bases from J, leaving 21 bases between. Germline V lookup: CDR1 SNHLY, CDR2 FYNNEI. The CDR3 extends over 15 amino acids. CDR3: CASTPQTRGSHGYTF. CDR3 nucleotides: TGTGCCAGCACCCCTCAAACGAGAGGGAGTCATGGCTACACCTTC. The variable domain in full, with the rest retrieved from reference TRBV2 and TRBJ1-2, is EPEVTQTPSHQVTQMGQEVILRCVPISNHLYFYWYRQILGQKVEFLVSFYNNEISEKSEIFDDQFSVERPDGSNFTLKIRSTKLEDSAMYFCASTPQTRGSHGYTFGSGTRLTVV.

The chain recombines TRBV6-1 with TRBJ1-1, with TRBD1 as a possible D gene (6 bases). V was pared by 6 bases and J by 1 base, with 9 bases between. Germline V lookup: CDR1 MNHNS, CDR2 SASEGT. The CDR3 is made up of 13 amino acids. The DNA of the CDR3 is TGTGCCAGCAGGCTGGACAGGAACACTGAAGCTTTCTTT. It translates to CASRLDRNTEAFF.

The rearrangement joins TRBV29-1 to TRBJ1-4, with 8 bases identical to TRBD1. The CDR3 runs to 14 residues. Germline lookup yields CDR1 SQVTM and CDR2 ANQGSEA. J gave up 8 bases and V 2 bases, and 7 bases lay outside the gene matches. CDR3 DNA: TGCAGCGTTGAATTAACAGGGGGAAGCGAAAAACTGTTTTTT. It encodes CSVELTGGSEKLFF.

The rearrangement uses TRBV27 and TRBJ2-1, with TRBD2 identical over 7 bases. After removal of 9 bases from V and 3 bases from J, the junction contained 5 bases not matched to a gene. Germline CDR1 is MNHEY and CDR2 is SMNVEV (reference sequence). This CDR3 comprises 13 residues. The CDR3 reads CARGEGGYNEQFF. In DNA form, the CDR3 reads TGTGCCAGGGGGGAGGGTGGCTACAATGAGCAGTTCTTC.

The CDR3 DNA reads as TGTGCCACCAGCAGGGCGACAGTCACTAGCACAGATACGCAGTATTTT. Protein: CATSRATVTSTDTQYF. The genes are TRBV15 and TRBJ2-3, with D possibly being TRBD1 (5 bases). V was pared by 3 bases and J by 0 bases, with 13 bases between. The CDR3 totals 16 residues. Germline CDR1 reads LNHNV; CDR2 reads YYDKDF (reference sequence).

The CDR3: CSVEDSYQETQYF. CDR3 nucleotides: TGCAGCGTTGAAGACAGTTACCAAGAGACCCAGTACTTC. The chain combines TRBV29-1 with TRBJ2-5, with unresolved D. Germline-derived CDR1 and CDR2 are SQVTM and ANQGSEA. The CDR3 has 13 amino acids. Trimming took 0 bases from V and 0 from J, leaving 5 bases between them.

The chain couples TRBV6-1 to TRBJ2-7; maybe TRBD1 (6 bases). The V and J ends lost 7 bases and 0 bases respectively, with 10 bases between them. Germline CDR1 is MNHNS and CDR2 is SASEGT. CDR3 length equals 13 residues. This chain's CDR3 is CASTGQRSYEQYF. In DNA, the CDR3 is TGTGCCAGCACCGGACAGCGCTCCTACGAGCAGTACTTC.

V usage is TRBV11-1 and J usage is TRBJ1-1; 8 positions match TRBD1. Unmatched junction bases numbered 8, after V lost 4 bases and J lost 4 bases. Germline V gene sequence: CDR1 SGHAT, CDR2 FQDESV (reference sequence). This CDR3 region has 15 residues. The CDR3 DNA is TGTGCCAGCAGCTCAGCGGGTCAGGGGGCCACTGAAGCTTTCTTT. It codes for CASSSAGQGATEAFF.

CDR3 in amino acids: CASSLLSGGDPFF. CDR3 sequence (DNA): TGTGCCAGCTCACTTTTGTCTGGGGGGGATCCGTTCTTC. This sequence joins TRBV18 and TRBJ2-1; TRBD2 matches 7 bases. Germline V gives CDR1 KGHSH, CDR2 LQKENI. V was pared by 4 bases and J by 15 bases, with 12 bases of the junction left unmatched. This CDR3 is 13 amino acids long.